This T cell receptor beta chain was sequenced during a study of spatial heterogeneity in lung cancer (dated by TCRdb to between 2017 and 2020). For context, the study as a whole: Beta-chain transcripts were consistently detected in greater numbers than alpha-chain transcripts, which likely reflects a higher abundance of beta-chain transcripts. TCR repertoire features were related to nonsynonymous mutation counts determined by whole-exome sequencing of tumor tissue. In the raw uncorrected reads, each unique combination of TCR and UMI appeared on average more than ten times. Both alpha and beta chains were TCR-sequenced in 200 to 250 tumor regions, around 65 matched nontumor lung samples and roughly 54 PBMC samples obtained at surgery. In non-small cell lung cancer, the study quantitatively compared TCR alpha and beta repertoires across several tumor regions, matched nontumor lung, and blood. General findings and caveats noted by the study authors: Ubiquitous expanded tumor TCRs showed up in blood more often at tumor resection than at routine follow-up. Additional single-cell paired TCR alpha and beta sequencing was considered necessary to confirm, at a functional level, the hypothesis that regional TCRs recognize regional mutations.

Receptor libraries were prepared by 5' RACE. The sequencing machine was a NextSeq 500. To allow correction of PCR and sequencing errors, the TCR library protocol tagged every TCR cDNA molecule with a unique molecular identifier. The paper's processing steps were these. TCR identification, UMI-based error correction and CDR3 extraction were performed with Decombinator tools. TCRs above a frequency of 2 per 1,000, corresponding to the top 1% of the tumor frequency distribution, were defined as expanded. Each repertoire was subsampled 100 times to 5,000 TCRs, after which Renyi diversity was computed with the R vegan package. To build CDR3 similarity networks, amino acid triplet string-kernel similarity was used, and CDR3s were connected when their pairwise similarity was above 0.82. TCRdb passed the public sequencing reads through fastp at Q25 and MiXCR, retaining productive beta sequences. For every CDR3 protein sequence, its rows merge into one entry that carries the most common genes and DNA. The V and J calls reflect TCRdb's pipeline rather than the authors' work. The sample records about 92,000 distinct CDR3 sequences, approximately 12% of which are singletons. Of the sample, approximately 39% falls within the top ten clones.

According to the germline V gene (reference sequence), CDR1 reads SEHNR and CDR2 reads FQNEAQ. V lost 0 bases and J lost 8 bases, and the count of bases not matched to a germline gene is 4. Including the terminal cysteine and phenylalanine, the CDR3 comprises 15 residues. The read is trimmed to its CDR3 DNA, 45 bases read in frame from base 1. Read against the paper, the sample's time point label means: sample taken at primary tumor resection. TCR sequencing used whole RNA extracted from tumor and nontumor lung tissue, or from cryopreserved PBMC samples, without cell sorting. The donors were some 76 patients from the lung TRACERx cohort who had early-stage, untreated non-small cell lung cancer. A patient was chosen for TCR sequencing only when enough RNA was available from at least two tumor regions. A remark on this clonotype: No cognate antigen has been identified for it. No quality values exist for individual bases; no much larger clone is one base distant.

The chain links TRBV7-9 with TRBJ2-1; 10 bases in the middle match TRBD2. The source is a male donor with early-stage non-small cell lung cancer. This specimen consisted of PBMCs, obtained at surgery. For the CDR3, the sequence is CASSLAAGGPDEQFF. The DNA sequence is given as TGTGCCAGCAGCTTAGCAGCGGGAGGGCCCGATGAGCAGTTCTTC.